One TCR beta chain is described in this entry. How the authors handled the data: Nucleated cell number was recorded as an estimate derived from reference gene primer amplification. The protocol was immunoSEQ multiplex PCR, while the TCRdb copy is restricted to in-frame clones and leaves out a portion. D and trimming come from the DNA, and the V and J calls and clone size come from that table. The data show about 35,000 clones, over 75% seen once. The CDR3 is 13 residues long. V was trimmed by 1 base and J by 4 bases, leaving 7 bases between them. Germline CDR1 and CDR2: SGHAT and FQNNGV. The source of the sample is a study of blood T cell repertoires in COVID-19. Study summary: Donors in the United States, Italy and Spain gave samples during acute or convalescent COVID-19. From T cells, B-cell-depleted T cells, or PBMCs came the material, which was cDNA or gDNA.

This clonotype was sampled from a human donor in a cohort sampled during active or convalescent COVID-19. The donor label of this sample is uncertain. The chain is built from TRBV11-2 and TRBJ2-5, with D maybe TRBD1 (6 bases). Specimen: peripheral blood. The CDR3: CASSLVRGETQYF. CDR3 sequence (DNA): TGTGCCAGCAGCTTAGTCAGGGGAGAGACCCAGTACTTC.